This TCR beta chain was observed in a study of glioma-infiltrating T cells after dendritic cell vaccination. Isocitrate dehydrogenase mutation was absent in all glioblastoma patients. This CDR3 is 15 amino acids long. Germline CDR1 is SNHLY and CDR2 is FYNNEI. Losses at the gene ends were 8 bases for V and 7 bases for J; bases not matched to a gene: 15. Method: immunoSEQ multiplex PCR; TCRdb's copy keeps in-frame clones and lacks some. The data hold tens of thousands of clones, with 85% to 90% observed a single time. Sequencing was performed on blood, taken before dendritic cell vaccination. This TCR came from a human donor with glioblastoma. The chain combines TRBV2 with TRBJ2-7; 9 positions match TRBD1. CDR3 in DNA: TGTGCCAGCTTGGGGAACAGGGGGCTCTCGGGTGAGCAGTACTTC. Translation gives CASLGNRGLSGEQYF. Complete variable domain (other parts from reference TRBV2 and TRBJ2-7): EPEVTQTPSHQVTQMGQEVILRCVPISNHLYFYWYRQILGQKVEFLVSFYNNEISEKSEIFDDQFSVERPDGSNFTLKIRSTKLEDSAMYFCASLGNRGLSGEQYFGPGTRLTVT.